A single sample is the source of the 27 T cell receptor beta chains below, sequenced in a study of blood T cell repertoires in COVID-19. Sequencing was performed with immunoSEQ multiplex PCR; in TCRdb, only in-frame clones are kept and a portion is missing. This table holds about 120,000 clones, roughly 90% found once. The sequenced material came from peripheral blood. All receptors come from a man aged 55 to 70 with COVID-19, enrolled during active disease.

As to this clone: The sample contains more than one DNA sequence encoding this CDR3. The chain carries TRBV18 and TRBJ2-1; 8 nucleotides line up with TRBD2. The CDR3 runs 15 residues. V shed 6 bases, J shed 0 bases, and the junction held 4 bases outside the gene matches. CDR1 is KGHSH and CDR2 is LQKENI in the germline V gene. CDR3 nucleotides: TGTGCCAGCTCTCCCACTAGCGGCTCCTACAATGAGCAGTTCTTC. It specifies CASSPTSGSYNEQFF.

The V call is TRBV5-1, the J call TRBJ2-7; 7 bases align to TRBD1. V trimming: 1 base; J trimming: 2 bases; junction bases outside the gene matches: 6. CDR3 length equals 15 residues. Germline CDR1 is SGHRS and CDR2 is YFSETQ. In DNA form, the CDR3 reads TGCGCCAGCAGCTTGATACAGGGGTCCACCTACGAGCAGTACTTC. It translates to CASSLIQGSTYEQYF.

The J gene is TRBJ2-7, the V gene TRBV4-2, with 7 bases matching TRBD2. The CDR3 is made up of 12 amino acids. The V segment lost 2 bases and the J segment 6 bases; nucleotides outside the gene matches: 1. The germline V gene has CDR1 LGHNA and CDR2 YNFKEQ. The chain's CDR3 is CASSQTGGEQYF. The CDR3 bases are TGTGCCAGCAGCCAAACGGGGGGCGAGCAGTACTTC.

This clone was seen only once. This chain links TRBV30 with TRBJ1-1; tentatively, D is TRBD1 (6 bases). Germline assignment: CDR1 GTSNPN and CDR2 SVGIG (reference sequence). This CDR3 has 13 residues. The germline V and J ends were trimmed by 2 bases and 4 bases, with 11 bases remaining between them. CDR3 bases: TGTGCCTGGAGTAGGGGGAGGGGCACTGAAGCTTTCTTT. It yields the protein CAWSRGRGTEAFF.

The chain couples TRBV29-1 to TRBJ1-3; TRBD1 might be the D (6 bases). Per germline, CDR1 SQVTM and CDR2 ANQGSEA. This CDR3 is built from 14 residues. The ends were cut back, 5 bases at V and 0 bases at J, with 11 bases in the middle. This CDR3 reads CSVIQGYSGNTIYF. The CDR3 DNA reads as TGCAGCGTTATACAGGGCTACTCTGGAAACACCATATATTTT.

This sequence joins TRBV5-4 and TRBJ2-5, with TRBD1 identical over 9 bases. J lost 1 base, V lost 4 bases, and 8 bases had no gene match. This CDR3 region has 16 residues. CDR1 is SGHNT and CDR2 is YYREEE in the germline V gene (reference sequence). CDR3 in DNA: TGTGCCAGCAGCCAGATGGACAGGGGACCCCAAGAGACCCAGTACTTC. It yields the protein CASSQMDRGPQETQYF.

The chain combines TRBV10-2 with TRBJ2-4, with D maybe TRBD2 (5 bases). Germline V CDR1 and CDR2: WSHSY, SAAADI. The CDR3 is 15 residues long. The V end was cut by 3 bases, the J end by 8 bases, with 17 bases between. The CDR3 here is CASSEEERLADIQYF. The CDR3 DNA follows: TGCGCCAGCAGTGAAGAAGAGCGGTTGGCGGACATTCAGTACTTC.

The genes are TRBV11-2 and TRBJ1-5; unclear D gene. Trimming removed 2 bases from V and 4 bases from J, with 6 bases in between. Germline V gene sequence: CDR1 SGHAT, CDR2 FQNNGV. The CDR3 consists of 13 residues. CDR3 sequence reads: CASSLSGNQPQHF. CDR3 bases: TGTGCCAGCAGCTTATCGGGAAATCAGCCCCAGCATTTT.

This clone was counted a single time. CDR3 region: CASRPGQGRYYGYTF. Here the CDR3 DNA reads TGTGCCAGCAGGCCGGGACAGGGAAGGTACTATGGCTACACCTTC. The chain employs TRBV6-4 and TRBJ1-2; 9 positions agree with TRBD1. The CDR3 loop spans 15 amino acids. The germline gives CDR1 MRHNA, CDR2 SNTAGT. J gave up 3 bases and V 6 bases, and 8 bases lay outside the gene matches.

This sequence joins TRBV14 and TRBJ1-4, with a weak D call TRBD1 (5 bases). This CDR3 is 15 amino acids long. Trimming stripped 2 bases from V and 12 bases from J, with 19 bases between. The germline gives CDR1 SGHDN, CDR2 FVKESK. The CDR3 DNA is TGTGCCAGCAGCCAATTAGGGGCCTTGGATGAGGAACTGTTTTTT. Protein: CASSQLGALDEELFF.

J is TRBJ2-1 and V is TRBV6-5; TRBD2 matches at 9 bases. From germline, CDR1 is MNHEY and CDR2 SVGAGI. Trimming cost V 5 bases and J 7 bases; bases outside gene matches: 9. This CDR3 has 15 amino acids. DNA of the CDR3: TGTGCCAGCAGTCGACGAGATGCGGGGGGGAATGAGCAGTTCTTC. Amino acids: CASSRRDAGGNEQFF.

DNA of the CDR3: TGTGCCAGCAGCTTAGGCAGGGGAGCTGGAAACACCATATATTTT. This translates into CASSLGRGAGNTIYF. The chain is built from TRBV11-2 and TRBJ1-3; maybe TRBD1 (6 bases). The CDR3 contains 15 residues. Per the germline V gene, CDR1 is SGHAT and CDR2 is FQNNGV. Trimming removed 1 base from V and 2 bases from J, with 9 bases in between.

CDR3 DNA sequence: TGTGCCAGCAGCCGTGGCGGGGGGCAGGCCTACGAGCAGTACTTC. As protein: CASSRGGGQAYEQYF. This rearrangement joins TRBV11-3 to TRBJ2-7; 8 bases are a match to TRBD2. In germline, CDR1 is SGHNT, CDR2 YENEEA. The trim removed 5 bases at V and 2 bases at J, leaving 8 bases unmatched. The CDR3 totals 15 residues.

This clone was counted a single time. V is TRBV29-1 and J is TRBJ2-2; 8 bases are a match to TRBD2. The CDR3 has 13 amino acids. The V gene's germline CDR1 is SQVTM and CDR2 ANQGSEA. The V gene end was trimmed by 3 bases and the J gene end by 8 bases; junction bases not matched to a gene: 5. The CDR3 sequence: CSVDMAGGGELFF. The CDR3 DNA sequence: TGCAGCGTTGATATGGCGGGGGGAGGGGAGCTGTTTTTT.

This clone was detected a few times. The V gene is TRBV10-1, the J gene TRBJ2-2, with 11 bases identical to TRBD2. This CDR3 region has 13 residues. V was pared by 10 bases and J by 3 bases, with 1 base of the junction left unmatched. The germline V gene has CDR1 WNHNN and CDR2 SYGVQD (reference sequence). The CDR3 here is CATGLADTGELFF. DNA for the CDR3: TGCGCCACGGGACTAGCGGACACCGGGGAGCTGTTTTTT.

In this sample, this clone turned up a few times. The chain recombines TRBV7-9 with TRBJ2-5; D uncertain. The V end lost 1 base, the J end lost 5 bases, and 5 bases lay between the germline ends. The germline V gene has CDR1 SEHNR and CDR2 FQNEAQ (reference sequence). The CDR3 runs to 12 residues. CDR3 bases: TGTGCCAGCAGCTTAGACGGGGAGACCCAGTACTTC. As protein: CASSLDGETQYF.

This chain uses TRBV28 with TRBJ2-7, with 10 bases fitting TRBD1. CDR3 size: 15 residues. V was pared by 2 bases and J by 7 bases, with 8 bases of the junction left unmatched. CDR1 and CDR2 from the germline V gene are MDHEN and SYDVKM. CDR3 region: CASSLRDRGTGEQYF. CDR3 nucleotides: TGTGCCAGCAGTTTACGGGACAGGGGAACAGGGGAGCAGTACTTC.

This chain joins TRBV4-1 and TRBJ2-7; 10 nucleotides match TRBD1. The CDR3 contains 18 residues. Trimming took 0 bases from V and 2 from J; bases not matched to a gene: 10. Germline CDR1 reads MGHRA; CDR2 reads YSYEKL. The CDR3 reads CASSQDPRWDRGTYEQYF. The CDR3 nucleotides are TGCGCCAGCAGCCAAGACCCTCGGTGGGACAGGGGCACCTACGAGCAGTACTTC.

This chain uses TRBV29-1 with TRBJ2-1, with D perhaps matching TRBD2 (5 bases). V lost 2 bases, J lost 6 bases, and 8 bases lay in between. The CDR3 runs 12 residues. The germline V gene encodes CDR1 SQVTM and CDR2 ANQGSEA. CDR3 sequence reads: CSVESLANEQFF. DNA for the CDR3: TGCAGCGTTGAAAGTCTAGCCAATGAGCAGTTCTTC.

The count of this clone is one. The chain joins TRBV19 to TRBJ2-7; D unclear. Between the trimmed V and J ends, which lost 1 base and 5 bases, there was a span of 9 bases. This CDR3 is built from 13 residues. Looked up from germline, CDR1 is LNHDA and CDR2 is SQIVND (reference sequence). The chain's CDR3 is CASSIVAEHEQYF. The CDR3, as DNA: TGTGCCAGTAGTATAGTGGCGGAGCACGAGCAGTACTTC.

CDR3: CASSLGQGREQYF. The CDR3 DNA reads as TGTGCCAGCAGCCTCGGACAGGGGCGCGAGCAGTACTTC. The chain couples TRBV7-8 to TRBJ2-7, with 9 bases matching TRBD1. The CDR3 extends over 13 amino acids. Germline V gives CDR1 SGHVS, CDR2 FQNEAQ. After removal of 5 bases from V and 6 bases from J, the junction contained 5 bases not matched to a gene.

V usage is TRBV15 and J usage is TRBJ1-1; the D gene is possibly TRBD1 (6 bases). The germline V gene encodes CDR1 LNHNV and CDR2 YYDKDF (reference sequence). With 0 bases removed from V and 4 bases from J, the gap between germline ends came to 12 bases. The length of the CDR3 is 15 residues. The CDR3 nucleotides read TGTGCCACCAGCAGAGATCGGGTAGGGGGCACTGAAGCTTTCTTT. Its protein is CATSRDRVGGTEAFF.

This chain links TRBV19 with TRBJ1-5, with D possibly matching TRBD1 (5 bases). This CDR3 region has 14 residues. The ends were cut back, 10 bases at V and 3 bases at J, with 16 bases in the middle. Germline-derived CDR1 and CDR2 are LNHDA and SQIVND (reference sequence). CDR3 residues: CATQREGLNQPQHF. In DNA form, the CDR3 reads TGTGCCACCCAGAGGGAGGGGCTCAATCAGCCCCAGCATTTT.

This clone was counted once. The chain couples TRBV7-9 to TRBJ1-4; 9 bases line up with TRBD1. With V trimmed by 5 bases and J by 4 bases, 8 bases remained unmatched. CDR3 length equals 16 residues. From germline, CDR1 is SEHNR and CDR2 FQNEAQ (reference sequence). The CDR3 DNA is TGTGCCAGCAGCCCCCGGGGACAGGGAGGTAATGAAAAACTGTTTTTT. Protein: CASSPRGQGGNEKLFF.

V is TRBV16 and J is TRBJ1-3; D not resolved. This CDR3 spans 14 amino acids. V lost 7 bases and J lost 0, with 10 bases in between. CDR1 is KGHSY and CDR2 is FQNENV in the germline V gene. This CDR3 reads CASTPQPSGNTIYF. Written as DNA, the CDR3 is TGTGCCAGCACCCCACAGCCCTCTGGAAACACCATATATTTT.

The chain joins TRBV6-5 to TRBJ1-2, with TRBD1 matching 7 bases. CDR3 size: 15 residues. From germline, CDR1 is MNHEY and CDR2 SVGAGI. Trimming at V came to 6 bases and at J to 6 bases, leaving 13 bases not matched to a gene. The DNA of the CDR3 is TGTGCCAGCAGCCGAGAACAGGGGATGGGCGATGGCTACACCTTC. Translated: CASSREQGMGDGYTF.

The chain employs TRBV6-5 and TRBJ1-2; D is undetermined. V was trimmed by 4 bases and J by 3 bases, leaving 12 bases between them. Germline-derived CDR1 and CDR2 are MNHEY and SVGAGI. This CDR3 region has 14 residues. The CDR3 DNA reads TGTGCCAGCAGTTGGGAGGGTCCGGACTATGGCTACACCTTC. Protein: CASSWEGPDYGYTF.